This TCR beta chain originates from a study of radiation and T cells in renal cell carcinoma. Study background: Nephrectomy followed 15 Gy stereotactic body radiation by 4 weeks.

Repertoires were generated with immunoSEQ multiplex PCR, while TCRdb's copy carries only in-frame clones and drops some. The data hold around 94,000 clones, with less than 90% observed a single time. Germline loops: CDR1 SGDLS, CDR2 YYNGEE. CDR3 size: 13 residues. Trimming cost V 3 bases and J 7 bases, with 10 bases left between them. The sample's time point: baseline pretreatment blood. This sample's treatment: 15 Gy SBRT to primary tumor, nephrectomy 4 weeks later. Radiation-treated patients gave blood at baseline, week 2 and week 4. The tumor was a clear cell renal cell carcinoma. Whole-study results and caveats: From baseline, blood top tumor clonotypes peaked at 2 weeks post-radiation.

As concerns this clone: Antigen specificity is unknown.

The receptor was isolated from a man aged 50-60 years with renal cell carcinoma. This chain connects TRBV9 to TRBJ2-2; D remains ambiguous. Sequencing used blood, obtained from a patient whose treatment included radiotherapy and nephrectomy. The CDR3 region is CASSAFVGGELFF. DNA for the CDR3: TGTGCCAGCAGCGCCTTCGTAGGCGGGGAGCTGTTTTTT.